The 20 T cell receptor beta chains reported below all come from one sample, sequenced in a study of T-cell reconstitution after alpha-beta-depleted transplantation in children. The authors prepared the TCRbeta library with unique molecular identifiers. A single record per CDR3 protein comes from TCRdb applying MiXCR to the PCR reads. Here the sample spans approximately 520,000 distinct CDR3 sequences, roughly 33% being singletons. The sequences come from PBMCs from the stem cell graft donor, collected from the stem cell graft. The source is a human donor who donated a stem cell graft to a child with aplastic anemia.

This clonotype was seen more than once but under ten times. The chain carries TRBV4-2 and TRBJ2-7; TRBD2 aligns across 12 bases. The V segment lost 5 bases and the J segment 5 bases; nucleotides outside the gene matches: 4. This CDR3 is built from 14 residues. Germline CDR1 LGHNA, CDR2 YNFKEQ. DNA of the CDR3: TGTGCCAGCAGCACCAGACTAGCGGGAGACGAGCAGTACTTC. Protein product: CASSTRLAGDEQYF.

This clonotype turned up a few times. The rearrangement joins TRBV12-5 to TRBJ1-5; D is possibly TRBD1 (6 bases). The CDR3 contains 15 residues. Germline V gene lookup returns CDR1 LGHNT and CDR2 FRNRAP. The V end was cut by 5 bases, the J end by 0 bases, with 11 bases between. CDR3 sequence (DNA): TGTGCTAGTGGTCCAGGGGAGTATAGCAATCAGCCCCAGCATTTT. It encodes CASGPGEYSNQPQHF. Complete variable domain (other parts from reference TRBV12-5 and TRBJ1-5): DARVTQTPRHKVTEMGQEVTMRCQPILGHNTVFWYRQTMMQGLELLAYFRNRAPLDDSGMPKDRFSAEMPDATLATLKIQPSEPRDSAVYFCASGPGEYSNQPQHFGDGTRLSIL.

The V gene is TRBV20-1, the J gene TRBJ1-5; D perhaps matches TRBD1 (5 bases). CDR3 length: 15 amino acids. V lost 6 bases, J lost 0 bases, and 15 bases lay in between. Germline CDR1 reads DFQATT; CDR2 reads SNEGSKA (reference sequence). In DNA, the CDR3 is TGCAGTGCCCGACGGGGGGAAGATAGCAATCAGCCCCAGCATTTT. Protein sequence: CSARRGEDSNQPQHF.

The chain uses TRBV7-2 and TRBJ2-7, with D possibly matching TRBD2 (5 bases). The ends were cut back, 6 bases at V and 5 bases at J, with 14 bases in the middle. The CDR3 has 13 amino acids. CDR1 is SGHTA, CDR2 FQGNSA, per germline. The CDR3: CASSNYGMNEQYF. DNA of the CDR3: TGTGCCAGCAGTAACTACGGGATGAACGAGCAGTACTTC.

This chain joins TRBV5-1 and TRBJ2-1, with D possibly being TRBD2 (6 bases). Trimming took 4 bases from V and 2 from J, leaving 16 bases between them. The CDR3 length is 16 residues. Germline loops: CDR1 SGHRS, CDR2 YFSETQ. This CDR3 reads CASSTFGAGAYNEQFF. The CDR3 DNA reads TGCGCCAGCAGCACCTTTGGAGCGGGTGCCTACAATGAGCAGTTCTTC.

The chain carries TRBV9 and TRBJ1-1; the D is unclear. V was clipped by 0 bases and J by 0 bases, with 6 bases between them. The CDR3 covers 14 residues. CDR1 and CDR2 (germline): SGDLS, YYNGEE. The CDR3 loop reads CASSVAQVNTEAFF. Written as DNA, the CDR3 is TGTGCCAGCAGCGTAGCTCAGGTGAACACTGAAGCTTTCTTT.

This chain joins TRBV18 and TRBJ2-2; D call uncertain. This CDR3 is 13 amino acids long. Trimming took 5 bases from V and 3 from J, leaving 7 bases between them. The germline gives CDR1 KGHSH, CDR2 LQKENI. The CDR3: CASSAMDTGELFF. CDR3 nucleotides: TGTGCCAGCTCAGCGATGGACACCGGGGAGCTGTTTTTT.

The sample holds a few counts of this clonotype. The rearrangement links TRBV7-8 to TRBJ2-1; TRBD2 aligns across 11 bases. V lost 4 bases, J lost 7 bases, and 6 bases stayed unmatched. There are 15 residues in the CDR3. The germline gives CDR1 SGHVS, CDR2 FQNEAQ. The DNA for the CDR3 is TGTGCCAGCAGCTCACTAGCGGGAGAAAGGAATGAGCAGTTCTTC. Translating it yields CASSSLAGERNEQFF.

This clonotype was counted a few times. The chain joins TRBV19 to TRBJ2-5; TRBD2 aligns across 11 bases. Germline trimming cut 1 base from V and 1 base from J; bases unmatched to any gene: 5. The CDR3 is made up of 17 amino acids. Germline CDR1 and CDR2: LNHDA and SQIVND (reference sequence). CDR3 sequence (DNA): TGTGCCAGTAGTATAGGACTAGCGGGGTGGGCCCAAGAGACCCAGTACTTC. This sequence encodes CASSIGLAGWAQETQYF. The whole variable domain, filled in from reference TRBV19 and TRBJ2-5, reads DGGITQSPKYLFRKEGQNVTLSCEQNLNHDAMYWYRQDPGQGLRLIYYSQIVNDFQKGDIAEGYSVSREKKESFPLTVTSAQKNPTAFYLCASSIGLAGWAQETQYFGPGTRLLVL.

This clonotype was detected only a few times. The chain links TRBV9 to TRBJ2-5; tentative D call: TRBD2 (6 bases). Germline values: CDR1 SGDLS, CDR2 YYNGEE. The V and J ends lost 0 bases and 4 bases respectively, with 10 bases between them. This CDR3 spans 14 amino acids. The CDR3 region has the DNA TGTGCCAGCAGCGTAGGGACTACCCGAGAGACCCAGTACTTC. Translation: CASSVGTTRETQYF. Full variable domain (remainder filled in from reference TRBV9 and TRBJ2-5): DSGVTQTPKHLITATGQRVTLRCSPRSGDLSVYWYQQSLDQGLQFLIQYYNGEERAKGNILERFSAQQFPDLHSELNLSSLELGDSALYFCASSVGTTRETQYFGPGTRLLVL.

This clonotype was recorded a few times. J is TRBJ2-5 and V is TRBV15; no clear D gene. V was pared by 1 base and J by 4 bases, with 4 bases between. This CDR3 spans 12 amino acids. Per the germline V gene, CDR1 is LNHNV and CDR2 is YYDKDF (reference sequence). The CDR3 DNA reads as TGTGCCACCAGCAGAGGCGGAGAGACCCAGTACTTC. This gives the protein CATSRGGETQYF.

The V and J genes are TRBV18 and TRBJ2-7; TRBD2 agrees at 10 bases. V was clipped by 2 bases and J by 0 bases; unmatched bases: 4. Germline V gives CDR1 KGHSH, CDR2 LQKENI. The CDR3 sequence is 16 residues long. This chain's CDR3 is CASSPSPSGSSYEQYV. As DNA, the CDR3 is TGTGCCAGCTCACCATCCCCTAGCGGGAGCTCCTACGAGCAGTACGTC.

This clonotype has a handful of counts. V gene TRBV24-1 combines with J gene TRBJ1-2; D possibly corresponds to TRBD1 (6 bases). Germline assignment: CDR1 KGHDR and CDR2 SFDVKD. The CDR3 has 13 amino acids. Trimming took 3 bases from V and 7 from J, leaving 11 bases between them. CDR3 residues: CATSDVTGGGYTF. As DNA, the CDR3 is TGTGCCACCAGTGATGTGACAGGTGGTGGCTACACCTTC.

The rearrangement joins TRBV28 to TRBJ2-5; D possibly corresponds to TRBD1 (5 bases). V was pared by 6 bases and J by 3 bases, with 17 bases between. This CDR3 spans 15 amino acids. Germline-derived CDR1 and CDR2 are MDHEN and SYDVKM. CDR3 bases: TGTGCCAGCAGCCCCGGACACGCAAATAAAGAGACCCAGTACTTC. As protein: CASSPGHANKETQYF.

This rearrangement joins TRBV7-2 to TRBJ2-3, with 8 bases that match TRBD2. The CDR3 is 14 amino acids. V dropped 5 bases and J dropped 6; count of bases not matched to a gene: 7. Germline V gene sequence: CDR1 SGHTA, CDR2 FQGNSA. The CDR3 here is CASSRSGRRDTQYF. CDR3 nucleotide sequence: TGTGCCAGCAGCCGGAGCGGGAGAAGGGATACGCAGTATTTT. Based on the CDR3 plus reference TRBV7-2 and TRBJ2-3, the full variable domain is GAGVSQSPSNKVTEKGKDVELRCDPISGHTALYWYRQSLGQGLEFLIYFQGNSAPDKSGLPSDRFSAERTGGSVSTLTIQRTQQEDSAVYLCASSRSGRRDTQYFGPGTRLTVL.

This clonotype was observed a few times. The chain has TRBV7-8 and TRBJ1-1; D remains ambiguous. Between the trimmed V and J ends, which lost 3 bases and 0 bases, there was a span of 8 bases. Germline-derived CDR1 and CDR2 are SGHVS and FQNEAQ. The CDR3 is made up of 14 amino acids. The CDR3: CASSLRRMNTEAFF. The DNA of the CDR3 is TGTGCCAGCAGCTTGAGACGTATGAACACTGAAGCTTTCTTT. The full variable domain, with the rest looked up from reference TRBV7-8 and TRBJ1-1, is GAGVSQSPRYKVAKRGQDVALRCDPISGHVSLFWYQQALGQGPEFLTYFQNEAQLDKSGLPSDRFFAERPEGSVSTLKIQRTQQEDSAVYLCASSLRRMNTEAFFGQGTRLTVV.

The chain joins TRBV5-1 to TRBJ2-2; 10 bases are shared with TRBD1. J gave up 3 bases and V 9 bases, and 2 bases lay outside the gene matches. Per germline, CDR1 SGHRS and CDR2 YFSETQ. The CDR3 is 13 residues long. The CDR3 sequence: CATGTGDTGELFF. The CDR3 DNA reads as TGCGCCACCGGGACAGGGGACACCGGGGAGCTGTTTTTT.

CDR3 protein: CASSLSGAGYEQYF. CDR3 bases: TGTGCCAGCAGTCTAAGCGGAGCGGGGTACGAGCAGTACTTC. The V gene is TRBV28, the J gene TRBJ2-7, with TRBD2 matching 7 bases. Germline CDR1 MDHEN, CDR2 SYDVKM. The V gene end was trimmed by 5 bases and the J gene end by 4 bases; junction bases not matched to a gene: 8. CDR3 length: 14 residues.

The rearrangement links TRBV20-1 to TRBJ2-1, with 8 bases lining up with TRBD1. The CDR3 is 14 residues long. The V gene end was trimmed by 6 bases and the J gene end by 2 bases; junction bases not matched to a gene: 6. Germline lookup yields CDR1 DFQATT and CDR2 SNEGSKA (reference sequence). CDR3 residues: CSAYGQGPYNEQFF. The CDR3 region has the DNA TGCAGTGCGTACGGACAGGGTCCCTACAATGAGCAGTTCTTC.

The chain recombines TRBV2 with TRBJ1-5; tentative D call: TRBD1 (5 bases). This CDR3 has 15 residues. The V gene lost 8 bases and the J gene lost 4 bases, with 18 bases spanning the gap. Germline CDR1 and CDR2: SNHLY and FYNNEI. The CDR3 region is CASHLTRGDNQPQHF. The CDR3 DNA reads as TGTGCCAGCCACCTCACACGGGGGGATAATCAGCCCCAGCATTTT.